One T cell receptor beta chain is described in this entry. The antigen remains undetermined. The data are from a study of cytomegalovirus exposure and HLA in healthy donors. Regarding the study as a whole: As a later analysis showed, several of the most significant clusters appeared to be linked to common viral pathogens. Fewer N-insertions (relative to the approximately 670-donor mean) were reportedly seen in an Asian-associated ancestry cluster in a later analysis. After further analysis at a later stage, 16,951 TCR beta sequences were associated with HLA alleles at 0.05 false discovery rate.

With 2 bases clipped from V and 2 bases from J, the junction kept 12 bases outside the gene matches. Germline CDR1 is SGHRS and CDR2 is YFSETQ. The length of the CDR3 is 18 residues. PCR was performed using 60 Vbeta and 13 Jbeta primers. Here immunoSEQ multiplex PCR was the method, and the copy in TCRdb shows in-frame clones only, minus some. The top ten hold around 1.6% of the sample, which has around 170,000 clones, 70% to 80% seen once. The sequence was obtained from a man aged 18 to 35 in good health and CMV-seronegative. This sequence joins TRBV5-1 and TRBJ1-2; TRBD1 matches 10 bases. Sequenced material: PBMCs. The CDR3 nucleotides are TGCGCCAGCAGCTTCATTCGACAGGGGGCGACACGAAACTATGGCTACACCTTC. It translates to CASSFIRQGATRNYGYTF.